A single sample is the source of the 20 T cell receptor beta chains below, sequenced in a study of early stage breast cancer tumors. TCRdb's copy holds only in-frame clones and misses some; the assay was immunoSEQ multiplex PCR. The repertoire consists of approximately 48,000 clones, with about nine tenths occurring once and the leading ten covering approximately 5%. Sequenced: blood. The receptors originated from a person aged 65 to 85 with breast cancer.

The chain links TRBV28 to TRBJ2-1; 7 bases fit TRBD1. The CDR3 is made up of 15 amino acids. Trimming removed 6 bases from V and 4 bases from J; junction bases left unmatched: 9. The germline CDR1 and CDR2 sequences are MDHEN and SYDVKM. The CDR3 nucleotides are TGTGCCAGCAGCTCCGGAAGGGGGCCTTACAATGAGCAGTTCTTC. It codes for CASSSGRGPYNEQFF.

The genes are TRBV7-9 and TRBJ2-7, with 8 bases matching TRBD1. Unmatched junction bases numbered 3, after V lost 3 bases and J lost 2 bases. The V gene's germline CDR1 is SEHNR and CDR2 FQNEAQ (reference sequence). The length of the CDR3 is 14 residues. CDR3 DNA: TGTGCCAGCAGCTTCGGACAGGGACCCTACGAGCAGTACTTC. Translation gives CASSFGQGPYEQYF.

The genes are TRBV19 and TRBJ1-6; maybe TRBD1 (5 bases). Trimming shortened V by 3 bases and J by 7 bases, and 13 bases separated the two germline ends. The CDR3 has 15 amino acids. The germline V gene has CDR1 LNHDA and CDR2 SQIVND (reference sequence). CDR3 DNA: TGTGCCAGTAGTATTGGGGCTAGAGGCAATTCACCCCTCCACTTT. Protein: CASSIGARGNSPLHF.

The chain has TRBV11-2 and TRBJ2-1; D is possibly TRBD2 (7 bases). This CDR3 comprises 15 residues. Trimming took 6 bases from V and 11 from J, leaving 23 bases between them. CDR1 and CDR2 (germline): SGHAT, FQNNGV. The CDR3 DNA reads as TGTGCCAGCAGGTTTGTGGGGGGGCCCCCCTATAAGCAGTTCTTC. It yields the protein CASRFVGGPPYKQFF.

This clone was observed a few times. The chain has TRBV2 and TRBJ1-5; D not certain. Germline assignment: CDR1 SNHLY and CDR2 FYNNEI. The CDR3 spans 14 residues. V was clipped by 6 bases and J by 1 base, with 10 bases between them. The CDR3 protein is CASRNRESNQPQHF. The CDR3 DNA reads as TGTGCCAGCAGGAACCGGGAGAGCAATCAGCCCCAGCATTTT.

This sequence joins TRBV11-3 and TRBJ1-1; no reliable D call. V dropped 3 bases and J dropped 3 bases, with 8 bases sitting between them. The germline V gene has CDR1 SGHNT and CDR2 YENEEA. This CDR3 has 13 residues. Here the CDR3 DNA reads TGTGCCAGCAGCTTTAAGGGAGACACTGAAGCTTTCTTT. It yields the protein CASSFKGDTEAFF.

This clone appeared once. At one end, the junction sequence differs from germline, possibly due to a read error. The chain uses TRBV7-9 and TRBJ2-6, with TRBD1 as a possible D gene (5 bases). Germline V lookup: CDR1 SEHNR, CDR2 FQNEAQ (reference sequence). There are 16 residues in the CDR3. The CDR3 reads CASSLRQSSGANVLTF. CDR3 nucleotide sequence: TGTGCCAGCAGCTTAAGACAGAGCTCTGGGGCCAACGTCCTGACTTTT.

This chain links TRBV5-8 with TRBJ1-2; a possible D gene is TRBD1 (6 bases). Trimming took off 1 base at V and 0 bases at J, with 10 bases between the two ends. CDR3 size: 15 residues. The germline V gene encodes CDR1 SGHTS and CDR2 YDEGEE. The CDR3 spells CASSLFRGSNYGYTF. The CDR3, as DNA: TGTGCCAGCAGCTTGTTCAGGGGTTCTAACTATGGCTACACCTTC.

The chain recombines TRBV7-2 with TRBJ1-5; weak D call: TRBD1 (6 bases). V was trimmed by 3 bases and J by 4 bases, leaving 13 bases between them. Germline loops: CDR1 SGHTA, CDR2 FQGNSA. The CDR3 is made up of 15 amino acids. As DNA, the CDR3 is TGTGCCAGCAGCTTGTCCGGGACAACTAATCAGCCCCAGCATTTT. It is translated as CASSLSGTTNQPQHF.

The chain combines TRBV10-3 with TRBJ1-1, with D possibly matching TRBD1 (6 bases). V was pared by 7 bases and J by 0 bases, with 18 bases between. Per germline, CDR1 ENHRY and CDR2 SYGVKD. The CDR3 is 16 residues long. This chain's CDR3 is CAIKSKAGAMNTEAFF. CDR3 nucleotide sequence: TGTGCCATCAAATCCAAGGCAGGGGCTATGAACACTGAAGCTTTCTTT.

The rearrangement links TRBV19 to TRBJ2-7; TRBD1 aligns across 8 bases. The CDR3 runs to 15 residues. Trimming removed 3 bases from V and 3 bases from J; junction bases left unmatched: 7. CDR1 LNHDA and CDR2 SQIVND come from the germline V gene (reference sequence). DNA of the CDR3: TGTGCCAGTAGTATGATCCCCGGGACAGGCTACGAGCAGTACTTC. It specifies CASSMIPGTGYEQYF.

J is TRBJ1-1 and V is TRBV5-1; TRBD1 aligns across 7 bases. The junction had 3 bases not matched to a gene; V was cut back by 1 base and J by 0 bases. Per germline, CDR1 SGHRS and CDR2 YFSETQ. This CDR3 is 15 amino acids long. CDR3 nucleotides: TGCGCCAGCAGCTTGTCGGGACAGCTGAACACTGAAGCTTTCTTT. It specifies CASSLSGQLNTEAFF.

This clone was seen a single time. V is TRBV10-3 and J is TRBJ1-2, with 10 bases matching TRBD1. The CDR3 extends over 13 amino acids. Looked up from germline, CDR1 is ENHRY and CDR2 is SYGVKD. Trimming at V came to 7 bases and at J to 8 bases, leaving 7 bases not matched to a gene. The CDR3 DNA follows: TGTGCCATCACTTTTGGACAGGGGGACGGCTACACCTTC. The encoded protein is CAITFGQGDGYTF.

V and J are TRBV4-1 and TRBJ2-1; 10 positions agree with TRBD1. Trimming took 2 bases from V and 5 from J; bases not matched to a gene: 6. In germline, CDR1 is MGHRA, CDR2 YSYEKL. CDR3 length equals 16 residues. CDR3 bases: TGCGCCAGCAGCCAACCCGGGACAGGGGTTGACAATGAGCAGTTCTTC. It specifies CASSQPGTGVDNEQFF.

The J gene is TRBJ2-5, the V gene TRBV19, with 8 nucleotides matching TRBD2. Germline values: CDR1 LNHDA, CDR2 SQIVND (reference sequence). CDR3 length: 18 amino acids. V was pared by 3 bases and J by 9 bases, with 21 bases of the junction left unmatched. CDR3 nucleotides: TGTGCCAGTAGTATTAGCCGCGGGGGAGCGGGAGAGTATAAGGCCCAGTACTTC. It codes for CASSISRGGAGEYKAQYF.

This clone has just one count. The chain has TRBV19 and TRBJ1-3, with 8 bases aligning to TRBD1. V shed 5 bases, J shed 1 base, and the junction held 7 bases outside the gene matches. Germline loops: CDR1 LNHDA, CDR2 SQIVND (reference sequence). The CDR3 is 16 residues long. The CDR3 region is CASSPGTGVSGNTIYF. As DNA, the CDR3 is TGTGCCAGTAGTCCCGGGACAGGTGTTTCTGGAAACACCATATATTTT.

In this sample, this clone turned up once. This rearrangement joins TRBV5-1 to TRBJ2-5, with 8 positions matching TRBD1. V shed 7 bases and J 5 bases; nucleotides not matched to a gene: 7. From germline, CDR1 is SGHRS and CDR2 YFSETQ. This CDR3 has 13 amino acids. The CDR3: CASLRQGRETQYF. CDR3 nucleotide sequence: TGCGCCAGCCTCAGACAGGGGAGGGAGACCCAGTACTTC.

This clone was seen a single time. The chain links TRBV11-2 to TRBJ1-2; no clear D. V was clipped by 2 bases and J by 3 bases, with 10 bases between them. The CDR3 extends over 14 amino acids. Germline lookup yields CDR1 SGHAT and CDR2 FQNNGV. For the CDR3, the DNA is TGTGCCAGCAGCTTACGGGGTGGAGACTATGGCTACACCTTC. Protein product: CASSLRGGDYGYTF.

The chain carries TRBV30 and TRBJ2-7; 7 nucleotides align to TRBD1. This CDR3 has 13 amino acids. Trimming took 2 bases from V and 5 from J; bases not matched to a gene: 6. Germline V CDR1 and CDR2: GTSNPN, SVGIG (reference sequence). CDR3 DNA sequence: TGTGCCTGGAGTTCAAGACAGGGAGACGAGCAGTACTTC. It specifies CAWSSRQGDEQYF.

This chain uses TRBV19 with TRBJ2-5; D gene uncertain. Trimming shortened V by 4 bases and J by 5 bases, and 8 bases separated the two germline ends. The germline CDR1 and CDR2 sequences are LNHDA and SQIVND (reference sequence). The CDR3 loop spans 12 amino acids. The CDR3 DNA sequence: TGTGCCAGTAGTAAGGCAGGCGAGACCCAGTACTTC. Protein sequence: CASSKAGETQYF.